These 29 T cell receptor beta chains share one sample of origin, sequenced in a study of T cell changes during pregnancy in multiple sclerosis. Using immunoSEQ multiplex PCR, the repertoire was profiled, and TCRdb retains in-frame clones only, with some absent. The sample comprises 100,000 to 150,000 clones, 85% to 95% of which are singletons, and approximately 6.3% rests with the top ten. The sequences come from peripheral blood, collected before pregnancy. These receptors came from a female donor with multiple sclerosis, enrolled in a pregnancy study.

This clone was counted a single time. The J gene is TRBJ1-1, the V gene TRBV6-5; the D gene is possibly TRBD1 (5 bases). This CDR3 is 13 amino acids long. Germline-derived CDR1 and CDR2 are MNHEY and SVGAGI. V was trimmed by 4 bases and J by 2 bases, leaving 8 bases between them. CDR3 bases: TGTGCCAGCAGTTGGACATTAAACACTGAAGCTTTCTTT. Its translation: CASSWTLNTEAFF.

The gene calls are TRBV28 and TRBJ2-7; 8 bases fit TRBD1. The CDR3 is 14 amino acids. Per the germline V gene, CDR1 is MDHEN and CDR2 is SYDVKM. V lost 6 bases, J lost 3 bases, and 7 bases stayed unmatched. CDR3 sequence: CASSPVRGHYEQYF. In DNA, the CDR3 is TGTGCCAGCAGCCCCGTCAGGGGGCACTACGAGCAGTACTTC.

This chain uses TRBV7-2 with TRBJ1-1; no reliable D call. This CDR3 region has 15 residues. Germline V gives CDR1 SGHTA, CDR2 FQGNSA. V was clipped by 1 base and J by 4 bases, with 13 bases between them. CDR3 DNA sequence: TGTGCCAGCAGCTTAGATAGGACTGTCAGCACTGAAGCTTTCTTT. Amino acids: CASSLDRTVSTEAFF.

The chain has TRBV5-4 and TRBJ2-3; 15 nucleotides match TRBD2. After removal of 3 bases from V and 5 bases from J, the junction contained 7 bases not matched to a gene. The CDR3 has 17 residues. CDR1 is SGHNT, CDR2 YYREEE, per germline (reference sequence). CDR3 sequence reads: CASSSGLAGGLVDTQYF. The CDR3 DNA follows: TGTGCCAGCAGCTCGGGACTAGCGGGAGGCCTGGTAGATACGCAGTATTTT.

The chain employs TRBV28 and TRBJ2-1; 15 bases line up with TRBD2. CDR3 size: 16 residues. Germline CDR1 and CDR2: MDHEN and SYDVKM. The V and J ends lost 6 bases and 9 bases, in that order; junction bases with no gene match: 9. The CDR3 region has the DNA TGTGCCAGCAGCCCAAGGACTAGCGGGAGGGCGGGTGAGCAGTTCTTC. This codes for CASSPRTSGRAGEQFF.

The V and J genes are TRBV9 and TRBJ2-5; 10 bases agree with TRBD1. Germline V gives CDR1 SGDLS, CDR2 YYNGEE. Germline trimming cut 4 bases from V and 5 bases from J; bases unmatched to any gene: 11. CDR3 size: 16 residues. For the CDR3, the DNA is TGTGCCAGCAGCCCGGCCGGGACAGGGGCGGGGGAGACCCAGTACTTC. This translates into CASSPAGTGAGETQYF.

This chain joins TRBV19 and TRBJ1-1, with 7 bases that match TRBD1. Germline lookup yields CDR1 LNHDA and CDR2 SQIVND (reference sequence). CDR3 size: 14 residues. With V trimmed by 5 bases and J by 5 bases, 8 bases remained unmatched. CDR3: CASSGTAPRTEAFF. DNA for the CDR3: TGTGCCAGTAGTGGGACAGCCCCGAGAACTGAAGCTTTCTTT. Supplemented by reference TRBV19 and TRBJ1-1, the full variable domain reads DGGITQSPKYLFRKEGQNVTLSCEQNLNHDAMYWYRQDPGQGLRLIYYSQIVNDFQKGDIAEGYSVSREKKESFPLTVTSAQKNPTAFYLCASSGTAPRTEAFFGQGTRLTVV.

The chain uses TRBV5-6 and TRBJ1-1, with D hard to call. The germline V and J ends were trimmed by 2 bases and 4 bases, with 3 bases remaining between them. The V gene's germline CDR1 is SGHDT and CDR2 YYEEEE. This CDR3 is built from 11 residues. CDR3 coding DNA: TGTGCCAGCAGCTTCGGCACTGAAGCTTTCTTT. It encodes CASSFGTEAFF.

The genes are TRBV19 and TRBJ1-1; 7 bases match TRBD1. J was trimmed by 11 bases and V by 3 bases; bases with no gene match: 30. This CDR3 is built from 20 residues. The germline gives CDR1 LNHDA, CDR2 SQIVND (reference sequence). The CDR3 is CASSMWRGPGQEGSREGAFF. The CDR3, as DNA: TGTGCCAGTAGTATGTGGAGGGGGCCCGGACAGGAGGGGTCCCGTGAAGGGGCTTTCTTT.

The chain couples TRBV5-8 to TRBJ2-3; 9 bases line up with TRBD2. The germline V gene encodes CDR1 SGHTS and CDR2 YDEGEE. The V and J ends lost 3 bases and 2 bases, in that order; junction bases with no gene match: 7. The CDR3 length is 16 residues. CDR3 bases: TGTGCCAGCAGCTCCGGACTAGCGCCAATCACAGATACGCAGTATTTT. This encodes CASSSGLAPITDTQYF. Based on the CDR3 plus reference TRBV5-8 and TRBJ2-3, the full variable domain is EAGVTQSPTHLIKTRGQQATLRCSPISGHTSVYWYQQALGLGLQFLLWYDEGEERNRGNFPPRFSGRQFPNYSSELNVNALELEDSALYLCASSSGLAPITDTQYFGPGTRLTVL.

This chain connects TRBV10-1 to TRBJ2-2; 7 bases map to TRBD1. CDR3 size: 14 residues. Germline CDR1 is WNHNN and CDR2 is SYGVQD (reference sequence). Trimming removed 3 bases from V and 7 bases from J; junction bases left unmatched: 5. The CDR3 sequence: CASSEQGSSGELFF. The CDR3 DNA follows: TGCGCCAGCAGTGAACAGGGGTCCAGCGGGGAGCTGTTTTTT.

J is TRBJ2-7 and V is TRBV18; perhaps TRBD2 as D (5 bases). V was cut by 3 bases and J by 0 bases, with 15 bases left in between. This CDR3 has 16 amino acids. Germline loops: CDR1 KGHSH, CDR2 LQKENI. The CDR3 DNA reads TGTGCCAGCTCACCCAAACTAGTTTCCAGCTCCTACGAGCAGTACTTC. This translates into CASSPKLVSSSYEQYF.

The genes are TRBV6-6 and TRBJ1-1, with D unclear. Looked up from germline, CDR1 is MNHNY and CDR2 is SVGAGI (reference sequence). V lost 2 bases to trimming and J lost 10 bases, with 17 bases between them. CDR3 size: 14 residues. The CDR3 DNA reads TGTGCCAGCAGTTACACCCGAGAGCCCCGGGGAGCTTTCTTT. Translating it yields CASSYTREPRGAFF.

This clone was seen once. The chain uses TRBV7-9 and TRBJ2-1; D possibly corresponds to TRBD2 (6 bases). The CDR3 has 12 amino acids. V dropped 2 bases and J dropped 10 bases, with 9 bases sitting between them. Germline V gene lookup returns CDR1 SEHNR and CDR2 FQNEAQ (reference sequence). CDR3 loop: CASSLLGREQFF. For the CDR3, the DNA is TGTGCCAGCAGCTTACTAGGGAGGGAGCAGTTCTTC.

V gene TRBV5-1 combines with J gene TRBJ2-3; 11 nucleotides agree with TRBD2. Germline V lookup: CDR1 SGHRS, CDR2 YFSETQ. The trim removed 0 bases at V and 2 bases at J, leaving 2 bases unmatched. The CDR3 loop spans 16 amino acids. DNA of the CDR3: TGCGCCAGCAGCTTGGTGACTAGCGGGACCACAGATACGCAGTATTTT. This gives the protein CASSLVTSGTTDTQYF.

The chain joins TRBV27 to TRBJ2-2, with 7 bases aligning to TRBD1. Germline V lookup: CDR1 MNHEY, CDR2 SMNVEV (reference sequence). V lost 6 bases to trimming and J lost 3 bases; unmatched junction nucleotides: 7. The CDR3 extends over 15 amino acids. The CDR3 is CASRRQGRYTGELFF. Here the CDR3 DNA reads TGTGCCAGCAGACGACAGGGAAGGTACACCGGGGAGCTGTTTTTT.

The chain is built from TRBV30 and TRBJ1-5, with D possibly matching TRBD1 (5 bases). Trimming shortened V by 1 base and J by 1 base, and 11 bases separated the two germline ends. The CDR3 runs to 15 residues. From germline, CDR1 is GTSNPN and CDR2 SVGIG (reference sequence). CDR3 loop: CAWSAQGLSNQPQHF. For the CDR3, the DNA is TGTGCCTGGAGTGCGCAGGGTCTGAGCAATCAGCCCCAGCATTTT.

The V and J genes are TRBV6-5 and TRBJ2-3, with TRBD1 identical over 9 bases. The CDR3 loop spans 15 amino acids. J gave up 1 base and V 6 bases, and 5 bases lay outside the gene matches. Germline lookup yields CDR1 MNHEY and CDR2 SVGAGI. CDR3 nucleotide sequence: TGTGCCAGCAGCAGGGGGGACAGGGGCACAGATACGCAGTATTTT. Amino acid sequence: CASSRGDRGTDTQYF.

CDR3 sequence: CASNTPEETQYF. For the CDR3, the DNA is TGTGCCAGCAACACGCCTGAAGAGACCCAGTACTTC. The V call is TRBV2, the J call TRBJ2-5, with unresolved D. Trimming took 7 bases from V and 3 from J, leaving 9 bases between them. Germline V gene sequence: CDR1 SNHLY, CDR2 FYNNEI. The CDR3 loop spans 12 amino acids.

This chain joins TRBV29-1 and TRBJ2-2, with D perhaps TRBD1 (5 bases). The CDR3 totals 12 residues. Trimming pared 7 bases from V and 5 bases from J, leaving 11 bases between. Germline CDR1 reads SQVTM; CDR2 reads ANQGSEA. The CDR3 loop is CSAQRTTGELFF. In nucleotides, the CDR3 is TGCAGCGCCCAGAGGACAACCGGGGAGCTGTTTTTT.

The CDR3 DNA reads as TGTGCCAGCAGCGCACAAACCTCGAGCGCAGATACGCAGTATTTT. This encodes CASSAQTSSADTQYF. The gene calls are TRBV9 and TRBJ2-3; D gene uncertain. The CDR3 is 15 residues long. The germline V and J ends were trimmed by 3 bases and 4 bases, with 15 bases remaining between them. Germline V gene data show CDR1 as SGDLS and CDR2 as YYNGEE.

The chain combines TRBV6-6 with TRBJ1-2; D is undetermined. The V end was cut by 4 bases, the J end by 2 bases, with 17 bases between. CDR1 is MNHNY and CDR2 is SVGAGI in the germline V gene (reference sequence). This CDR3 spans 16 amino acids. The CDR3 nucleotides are TGTGCCAGCAGTTTATCCAAAGCCGGGTCCAACTATGGCTACACCTTC. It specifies CASSLSKAGSNYGYTF.

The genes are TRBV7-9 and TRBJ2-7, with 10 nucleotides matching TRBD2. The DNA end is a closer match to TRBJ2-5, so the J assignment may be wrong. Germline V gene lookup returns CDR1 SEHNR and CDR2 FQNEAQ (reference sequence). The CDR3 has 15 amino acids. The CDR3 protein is CASSLGQRGGETQYF. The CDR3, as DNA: TGTGCCAGCAGCTTAGGGCAGCGGGGGGGAGAGACCCAGTACTTC.

The CDR3 loop is CASSPISSTDTQYF. CDR3 nucleotide sequence: TGTGCCAGCAGCCCAATTAGTAGCACAGATACGCAGTATTTT. The chain recombines TRBV11-3 with TRBJ2-3; no definite D call. The CDR3 runs to 14 residues. V was trimmed by 5 bases and J by 0 bases, leaving 9 bases between them. Germline lookup yields CDR1 SGHNT and CDR2 YENEEA.

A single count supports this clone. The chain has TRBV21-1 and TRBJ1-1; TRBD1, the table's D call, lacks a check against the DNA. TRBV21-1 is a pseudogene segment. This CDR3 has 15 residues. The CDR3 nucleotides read TGTGCCAGCAGCATTCCCAGGGGGCGCCGAACTGAAGCTTTCTTT. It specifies CASSIPRGRRTEAFF.

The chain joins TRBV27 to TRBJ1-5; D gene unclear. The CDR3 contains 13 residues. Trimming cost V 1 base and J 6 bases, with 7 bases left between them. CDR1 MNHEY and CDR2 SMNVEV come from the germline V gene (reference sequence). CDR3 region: CASSLLGSQPQHF. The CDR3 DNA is TGTGCCAGCAGTTTATTAGGGAGTCAGCCCCAGCATTTT.

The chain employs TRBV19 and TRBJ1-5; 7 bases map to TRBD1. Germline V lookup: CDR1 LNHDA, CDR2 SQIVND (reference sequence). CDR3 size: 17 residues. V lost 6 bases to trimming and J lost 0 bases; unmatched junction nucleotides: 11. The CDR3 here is CASSIRTGAYSNQPQHF. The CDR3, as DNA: TGTGCCAGTAGCATACGGACAGGCGCCTATAGCAATCAGCCCCAGCATTTT. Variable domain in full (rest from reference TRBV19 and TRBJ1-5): DGGITQSPKYLFRKEGQNVTLSCEQNLNHDAMYWYRQDPGQGLRLIYYSQIVNDFQKGDIAEGYSVSREKKESFPLTVTSAQKNPTAFYLCASSIRTGAYSNQPQHFGDGTRLSIL.

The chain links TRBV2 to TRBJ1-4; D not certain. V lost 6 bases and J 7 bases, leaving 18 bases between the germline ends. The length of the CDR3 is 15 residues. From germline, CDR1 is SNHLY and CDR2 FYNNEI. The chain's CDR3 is CASSESGSWGEKLFF. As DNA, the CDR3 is TGTGCCAGCAGCGAATCGGGGTCATGGGGTGAAAAACTGTTTTTT.

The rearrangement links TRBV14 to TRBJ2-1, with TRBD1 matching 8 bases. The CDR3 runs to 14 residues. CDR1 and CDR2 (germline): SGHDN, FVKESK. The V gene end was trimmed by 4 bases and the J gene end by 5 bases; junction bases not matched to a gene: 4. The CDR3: CASSPGQVDNEQFF. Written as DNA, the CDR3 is TGTGCCAGCAGCCCGGGACAGGTGGACAATGAGCAGTTCTTC.